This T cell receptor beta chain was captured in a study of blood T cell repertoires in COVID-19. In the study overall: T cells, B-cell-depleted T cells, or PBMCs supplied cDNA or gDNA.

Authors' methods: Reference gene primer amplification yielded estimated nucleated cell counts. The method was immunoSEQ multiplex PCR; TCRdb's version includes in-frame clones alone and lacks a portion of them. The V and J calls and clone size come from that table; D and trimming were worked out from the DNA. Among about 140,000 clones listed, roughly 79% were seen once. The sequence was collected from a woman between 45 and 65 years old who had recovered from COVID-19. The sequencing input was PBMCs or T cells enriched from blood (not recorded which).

This chain's CDR3 is CASSPYRGSTGELFF. The CDR3 DNA is TGTGCCAGCAGCCCATACAGGGGAAGCACCGGGGAGCTGTTTTTT. The rearrangement links TRBV11-3 to TRBJ2-2, with 7 bases fitting TRBD1. The germline V gene has CDR1 SGHNT and CDR2 YENEEA. With 5 bases clipped from V and 4 bases from J, the junction kept 7 bases outside the gene matches. This CDR3 contains 15 residues.